One and the same sample provided the 27 T cell receptor beta chains below, sequenced in a study of blood T cells in healthy people across ages. A second PCR of 7 to 11 cycles used a sample-barcoded 5' primer and a J-beta primer mix. Each CDR3 protein is one row after TCRdb ran MiXCR on the 5' RACE reads. The repertoire holds about 1,800,000 distinct CDR3 sequences, with about 28% as singletons. Specimen: blood. Receptor source: a woman aged 25 to 45 in good health.

This clonotype was recorded many times. The chain carries TRBV20-1 and TRBJ2-7, with TRBD2 matching over 12 bases. The CDR3 totals 18 residues. Per germline, CDR1 DFQATT and CDR2 SNEGSKA (reference sequence). CDR3 in amino acids: CRPDTGGFGLAGSYEQYF. In DNA, the CDR3 is TGCAGGCCCGATACAGGGGGGTTCGGACTAGCGGGGTCCTACGAGCAGTACTTC.

The sample holds a few counts of this clonotype. The chain employs TRBV4-3 and TRBJ2-7; D remains ambiguous. V lost 0 bases, J lost 8 bases, and 11 bases lay in between. Germline CDR1 and CDR2: LGHNA and YSLEER. There are 13 residues in the CDR3. CDR3 bases: TGCGCCAGCAGCCAAGAAATCCCTTCCCAGCAGTACTTC. Translation gives CASSQEIPSQQYF.

This clonotype has a count of ten or more. The chain combines TRBV20-1 with TRBJ1-2; 9 bases match TRBD1. The length of the CDR3 is 13 residues. Trimming cost V 1 base and J 7 bases; bases outside gene matches: 4. Germline-derived CDR1 and CDR2 are DFQATT and SNEGSKA (reference sequence). The CDR3 DNA sequence: TGCAGTGCTAGAGCGACAGGGGGAAGTGGCTACACCTTC. Residues: CSARATGGSGYTF.

The chain is built from TRBV3-1 and TRBJ2-2; D might be TRBD1 (6 bases). CDR3 length: 15 amino acids. Trimming removed 7 bases at V and 3 bases at J, with 15 bases between. CDR1 and CDR2 from the germline V gene are LGHDT and YNNKEL (reference sequence). The CDR3, as DNA: TGTGCCAGCACCAAGCAGGGGCCATACACCGGGGAGCTGTTTTTT. This sequence encodes CASTKQGPYTGELFF.

The rearrangement uses TRBV29-1 and TRBJ2-3; D remains ambiguous. The germline gives CDR1 SQVTM, CDR2 ANQGSEA. With 7 bases removed from V and 4 bases from J, the gap between germline ends came to 15 bases. The length of the CDR3 is 13 residues. Here the CDR3 reads CSALRSGADTQYF. CDR3 coding DNA: TGCAGCGCCCTGAGGTCGGGCGCAGATACGCAGTATTTT.

The table lists this clonotype with many counts. The chain recombines TRBV11-3 with TRBJ2-1; 8 bases agree with TRBD2. Trimming at V came to 5 bases and at J to 6 bases, leaving 6 bases not matched to a gene. The germline CDR1 and CDR2 sequences are SGHNT and YENEEA. This CDR3 contains 14 residues. The CDR3 DNA sequence: TGTGCCAGCAGCCCCGGGACTAGTCCCAATGAGCAGTTCTTC. This codes for CASSPGTSPNEQFF. Complete variable domain (other parts from reference TRBV11-3 and TRBJ2-1): EAGVVQSPRYKIIEKKQPVAFWCNPISGHNTLYWYLQNLGQGPELLIRYENEEAVDDSQLPKDRFSAERLKGVDSTLKIQPAELGDSAVYLCASSPGTSPNEQFFGPGTRLTVL.

This clonotype was detected a few times. The chain joins TRBV5-1 to TRBJ2-5; D remains ambiguous. The germline V and J ends were trimmed by 1 base and 4 bases, with 8 bases remaining between them. The CDR3 has 13 amino acids. The germline V gene has CDR1 SGHRS and CDR2 YFSETQ. For the CDR3, the DNA is TGCGCCAGCAGCTTGATGGGGTCAGAGACCCAGTACTTC. Its translation is CASSLMGSETQYF.

The chain links TRBV12-3 or TRBV12-4 to TRBJ1-4; TRBD1 might be the D (6 bases). There are 14 residues in the CDR3. V was shortened by 6 bases and J by 12 bases, with 20 bases between the two germline ends. In DNA form, the CDR3 reads TGTGCCAGCAGGAACAGGGATCTGGGCGAAGAACTGTTTTTT. It is translated as CASRNRDLGEELFF.

This clonotype has only a few counts. This chain uses TRBV6-4 with TRBJ2-1; D is unclear. The CDR3 is 12 residues long. V dropped 3 bases and J dropped 4 bases, with 4 bases sitting between them. Germline loops: CDR1 MRHNA, CDR2 SNTAGT. CDR3: CASSDVYNEQFF. The CDR3, as DNA: TGTGCCAGCAGTGATGTGTACAATGAGCAGTTCTTC.

There are a few counts of this clonotype. This chain joins TRBV28 and TRBJ2-1, with D tentatively TRBD2 (5 bases). The CDR3 runs 13 residues. The germline V gene encodes CDR1 MDHEN and CDR2 SYDVKM. V lost 6 bases and J 8 bases, leaving 14 bases between the germline ends. DNA of the CDR3: TGTGCCAGCAGACTTATGGCCGGGGATGAGCAGTTCTTC. It yields the protein CASRLMAGDEQFF.

This clonotype was seen more than once but under ten times. The chain is built from TRBV4-3 and TRBJ2-5; 11 bases are a match to TRBD1. J lost 4 bases, V lost 4 bases, and 5 bases had no gene match. The CDR3 spans 15 residues. The germline V gene encodes CDR1 LGHNA and CDR2 YSLEER. CDR3 sequence (DNA): TGCGCCAGCAGCCCGGGACAGGGGGAATCAGAGACCCAGTACTTC. Translating gives CASSPGQGESETQYF.

The rearrangement links TRBV6-2 or TRBV6-3 to TRBJ2-3; D uncertain. Germline lookup yields CDR1 MNHEY and CDR2 SVGEGT. V shed 2 bases and J shed 6 bases, with 15 bases lying between them. CDR3 length: 15 amino acids. The DNA for the CDR3 is TGTGCCAGCAGTTACGGTGGGGTTTTAGGGGATACGCAGTATTTT. Its translation: CASSYGGVLGDTQYF.

The chain carries TRBV6-5 and TRBJ2-7, with 9 bases aligning to TRBD2. The CDR3 consists of 14 residues. V shed 11 bases, J shed 2 bases, and the junction held 10 bases outside the gene matches. Germline V gives CDR1 MNHEY, CDR2 SVGAGI. The CDR3 region is CADSRTSGPYEQYF. For the CDR3, the DNA is TGTGCCGACAGTAGAACTAGCGGGCCCTACGAGCAGTACTTC.

This clonotype appeared a single time. This chain links TRBV6-1 with TRBJ2-7, with 10 bases identical to TRBD1. CDR3 length equals 15 residues. V shed 2 bases and J 4 bases; nucleotides not matched to a gene: 5. Germline V gene data show CDR1 as MNHNS and CDR2 as SASEGT. Here the CDR3 reads CASSETWDRGYEQYF. The CDR3 nucleotides read TGTGCCAGCAGTGAAACCTGGGACAGGGGTTACGAGCAGTACTTC.

The J gene is TRBJ2-2, the V gene TRBV6-1; 10 bases agree with TRBD2. CDR1 is MNHNS and CDR2 is SASEGT in the germline V gene. The CDR3 runs to 17 residues. V was clipped by 0 bases and J by 6 bases; unmatched bases: 7. The CDR3 spells CASSEARASGSAGELFF. In DNA, the CDR3 is TGTGCCAGCAGTGAAGCGCGGGCTAGCGGGAGTGCCGGGGAGCTGTTTTTT.

This clonotype was observed a single time. Germline is not matched at one junction end, which may reflect a read error. The chain is built from TRBV12-3 or TRBV12-4 and TRBJ2-1, with TRBD2 as a possible D gene (7 bases). The CDR3 consists of 12 residues. The CDR3 region is CDSFFTGGRKFF. CDR3 coding DNA: TGTGACAGCTTCTTTACGGGGGGCAGAAAGTTCTTC.

Only a few counts were recorded for this clonotype. A read error is possible here, since a much larger clone lies one base away. The CDR3 sequence is CNVRENTEAFF. In DNA, the CDR3 is TGCAACGTCAGAGAGAACACTGAAGCTTTCTTT. This chain joins TRBV29-1 and TRBJ1-1; D is unresolved. Germline assignment: CDR1 SQVTM and CDR2 ANQGSEA. The CDR3 runs 11 residues. Drawing the rest from reference TRBV29-1 and TRBJ1-1, the complete variable domain is SAVISQKPSRDICQRGTSLTIQCQVDSQVTMMFWYRQQPGQSLTLIATANQGSEATYESGFVIDKFPISRPNLTFSTLTVSNMSPEDSSIYLCNVRENTEAFFGQGTRLTVV.

The table lists this clonotype with a few counts. The V and J genes are TRBV7-2 and TRBJ2-1, with no clear D. The germline gives CDR1 SGHTA, CDR2 FQGNSA. Trimming removed 8 bases at V and 3 bases at J, with 5 bases between. The CDR3 contains 11 residues. The CDR3 region has the DNA TGTGCCAGCCATTTCTACAATGAGCAGTTCTTC. Amino acids: CASHFYNEQFF.

The chain carries TRBV29-1 and TRBJ2-1, with a possible D match to TRBD1 (6 bases). Germline V CDR1 and CDR2: SQVTM, ANQGSEA. The length of the CDR3 is 10 residues. Trimming pared 7 bases from V and 7 bases from J, leaving 8 bases between. CDR3 amino acids: CSGQVNEQFF. For the CDR3, the DNA is TGCAGCGGACAGGTGAATGAGCAGTTCTTC.

This chain connects TRBV5-1 to TRBJ2-7, with D maybe TRBD1 (5 bases). Germline CDR1 reads SGHRS; CDR2 reads YFSETQ. The CDR3 consists of 12 residues. V was clipped by 4 bases and J by 2 bases, with 7 bases between them. Here the CDR3 DNA reads TGCGCCAGCAGCGGGGCCACCTACGAGCAGTACTTC. Translating it yields CASSGATYEQYF. Full variable domain (rest looked up from reference TRBV5-1 and TRBJ2-7): KAGVTQTPRYLIKTRGQQVTLSCSPISGHRSVSWYQQTPGQGLQFLFEYFSETQRNKGNFPGRFSGRQFSNSRSEMNVSTLELGDSALYLCASSGATYEQYFGPGTRLTVT.

This clonotype was found a few times. The V gene is TRBV7-2, the J gene TRBJ2-1; 13 bases fit TRBD2. This CDR3 contains 15 residues. Germline values: CDR1 SGHTA, CDR2 FQGNSA. Trimming cost V 4 bases and J 7 bases; bases outside gene matches: 4. The CDR3 here is CASSSGTSGINEQFF. The DNA of the CDR3 is TGTGCCAGCAGCTCCGGGACTAGCGGGATAAATGAGCAGTTCTTC.

The V and J genes are TRBV20-1 and TRBJ2-1, with D possibly being TRBD2 (5 bases). The DNA matches TRBJ2-7 better at its end, which makes the J call doubtful. Germline V gene lookup returns CDR1 DFQATT and CDR2 SNEGSKA (reference sequence). The CDR3 consists of 14 residues. CDR3 residues: CSAGETVSYNEQYF. In nucleotides, the CDR3 is TGCAGTGCTGGGGAGACTGTCTCCTACAATGAGCAGTACTTC.

The chain employs TRBV7-2 and TRBJ2-5; D is unclear. V was clipped by 1 base and J by 9 bases, with 12 bases between them. Germline values: CDR1 SGHTA, CDR2 FQGNSA. The CDR3 runs 13 residues. The DNA for the CDR3 is TGTGCCAGCAGCTTAGAAGTCCGCGCGGCCCAGTACTTC. Translation gives CASSLEVRAAQYF.

This chain joins TRBV12-3 or TRBV12-4 and TRBJ2-1; 7 nucleotides line up with TRBD1. The CDR3 runs to 14 residues. V gave up 7 bases and J gave up 13 bases; unmatched junction bases: 16. This CDR3 is CASKLTGMGETQFF. For the CDR3, the DNA is TGTGCCAGCAAGCTGACAGGGATGGGAGAGACCCAGTTCTTC.

The V call is TRBV20-1, the J call TRBJ2-7, with D unclear. The germline V and J ends were trimmed by 0 bases and 5 bases, with 8 bases remaining between them. The length of the CDR3 is 12 residues. Germline CDR1 and CDR2: DFQATT and SNEGSKA (reference sequence). The CDR3 DNA is TGCAGTGCTAGAGATCATGGCCACGAGCAGTACTTC. Translating gives CSARDHGHEQYF.

For this clonotype: The junction departs from the called germline gene at one end, perhaps through a read error. This chain links TRBV29-1 with TRBJ2-3; 7 nucleotides match TRBD1. Germline lookup yields CDR1 SQVTM and CDR2 ANQGSEA. The CDR3 loop spans 15 amino acids. The chain's CDR3 is CSVDSDRVRADKQYF. As DNA, the CDR3 is TGCAGCGTTGATTCCGACAGGGTCAGGGCAGATAAGCAGTATTTT.

This clonotype was observed a single time. The J gene is TRBJ2-3, the V gene TRBV6-5; D perhaps matches TRBD2 (6 bases). The CDR3 runs to 14 residues. Looked up from germline, CDR1 is MNHEY and CDR2 is SVGAGI. Deletions cut 6 bases from V and 1 base from J, with 11 bases between. CDR3 sequence reads: CASRLDYRTDTQYF. In DNA form, the CDR3 reads TGTGCCAGCAGACTGGACTACCGCACAGATACGCAGTATTTT.